This T cell receptor beta chain was documented in a study of tumor-infiltrating lymphocytes in primary liver carcinoma. Study summary: The study reported T1-T3 N0M0 tumors spanning 4.2 to 10 cm. Samples yielded about 3.5 to 7.5 million productive TCRbeta reads, similar across tissue types.

From approximately 450 ng total RNA, TCR beta cDNA was generated with a primer in the constant region. What produced the TCR beta libraries was three nested multiplex PCR rounds using slightly modified ARM-PCR. Forward primers for TRBV1-TRBV30 and a C-beta reverse primer served the first two PCR rounds, at 10 cycles each. TCRdb re-derived calls from the multiplex PCR reads in MiXCR, one entry per CDR3 protein. The sample includes 95,000 to 100,000 distinct CDR3 sequences, about 67% of them seen just once. This clonotype was seen ten or more times. The antigen remains undetermined. Study-wide findings and caveats: Tumors reached a significantly greater top-250-clone fraction than blood did (p = 0.039).

Co-extracted RNA and DNA came from around 18-30 mg of unsorted bulk tissue. CDR3 length equals 15 residues. CDR1 and CDR2 (germline): SGHNT, YYREEE (reference sequence). Trimming cost V 0 bases and J 5 bases, with 12 bases left between them. V gene TRBV5-4 combines with J gene TRBJ2-1; possibly TRBD2 for D (5 bases). The sample taken for sequencing was liver tumor tissue from sampling region 2. Indicated subset: tumor region T2, inferior pole. This sequence originates from a woman aged 60 to 75 with primary liver carcinoma and hepatitis B virus infection. The CDR3 here is CASSLGTPADNEQFF. The DNA for the CDR3 is TGTGCCAGCAGCTTGGGGACTCCCGCGGACAATGAGCAGTTCTTC.